This T cell receptor beta chain emerged from a study of OX40 agonist ivuxolimab in advanced cancers. With regard to the full study: Ivuxolimab was a fully human IgG2 agonistic monoclonal antibody targeting the costimulatory receptor OX40 (CD134). Patients were allowed to have had prior anti-PD-1, anti-PD-L1 or anti-CTLA-4 therapy, and roughly two fifths of the dose-escalation patients had been treated with checkpoint inhibitors. Intravenous ivuxolimab was administered to patients every 2 weeks at six dose levels: 0.01, 0.1, 0.3, 1.5, 3 and 10 mg/kg. The purpose of peripheral TCRbeta sequencing was to test whether ivuxolimab changed TCR sequence diversity and led to clonal T-cell expansion. Partial responses occurred in three dose-escalation patients, of whom one had hepatocellular carcinoma and two had cutaneous melanoma. The monotherapy dose-escalation portion (N of about 52 patients) of the phase I ivuxolimab trial is reported in the paper. In the dose-escalation cohort, approximately 83% of patients were male, and the mean age was roughly 60 years with a range of roughly 23 to 79. Of the approximately 50 dose-escalation patients, hepatocellular carcinoma was present in around 20, melanoma in some 15, renal cell carcinoma in 9 and head and neck cancer in 9.

Relative to germline, V is 5 bases shorter and J is 4 bases shorter, with 9 bases between their ends. Via the germline V gene, CDR1 is LGHNA and CDR2 YNFKEQ. The CDR3 spans 13 residues, from the cysteine through the phenylalanine. CDR3 DNA only is kept here, 39 bases in frame from base 1. To note about this clone: Its antigen has not been determined. Per-base quality was not reported, and no clone a single base away is much larger than it.

The trial excluded patients who had a history of autoimmune disease or who were on systemic immunosuppression. Peripheral blood for TCR sequencing was drawn from every dose cohort at baseline, at cycle 4 day 1 and at cycle 7 day 1. The samples were taken from a phase I, first-in-human, multicenter, open-label dose-escalation trial of ivuxolimab. Adults with locally advanced or metastatic head and neck squamous cell, hepatocellular, melanoma or renal cell carcinoma were enrolled in the trial. Before TCR sequencing, CD4+ and CD8+ T cells were separately sorted from peripheral blood. For sequencing of the TCRbeta CDR3 region, genomic DNA was extracted from the sorted cells. The immunoSEQ Assay was used for sequencing of TCRbeta CDR3 regions. The immuneACCESS repertoire file appears here via TCRdb, limited to in-frame rearrangements. These files lack a portion of the clones; in checked studies, under half of the deficit traces to unresolved V genes, and the cause of the others is not known. The sample yields more than 85,000 clones; 75% to 95% were counted once. The ten most abundant clones make up approximately 0.31% of the sample.

General conclusions and limits of the study: Low levels of normalized T-cell clonal expansion were also seen in some patients who did not respond. In the 0.1-3.0 mg/kg groups, partial responders were among the patients with the lowest normalized peripheral clonal expansion, particularly in CD8+ T cells. At doses of 0.1 to 3.0 mg/kg, clonal expansion of both CD4+ and CD8+ blood T cells was observed from baseline to week 6. Which antigens the clonally expanded peripheral T cells were specific for was not determined. After ivuxolimab, expanded clones were on average more numerous among CD8+ T cells than among CD4+ T cells.

This clonotype originated in an adult with an advanced solid tumor such as melanoma, head and neck, liver or kidney cancer. The sequencing used CD4+ or CD8+ T cells sorted from blood, collected in a trial of the OX40 agonist ivuxolimab. The chain employs TRBV4-2 and TRBJ2-1, with no confidently assigned D gene. The CDR3 sequence is CASSSQRYNEQFF. In nucleotide form, the sequence is TGTGCCAGCAGCTCACAGAGATACAATGAGCAGTTCTTC.